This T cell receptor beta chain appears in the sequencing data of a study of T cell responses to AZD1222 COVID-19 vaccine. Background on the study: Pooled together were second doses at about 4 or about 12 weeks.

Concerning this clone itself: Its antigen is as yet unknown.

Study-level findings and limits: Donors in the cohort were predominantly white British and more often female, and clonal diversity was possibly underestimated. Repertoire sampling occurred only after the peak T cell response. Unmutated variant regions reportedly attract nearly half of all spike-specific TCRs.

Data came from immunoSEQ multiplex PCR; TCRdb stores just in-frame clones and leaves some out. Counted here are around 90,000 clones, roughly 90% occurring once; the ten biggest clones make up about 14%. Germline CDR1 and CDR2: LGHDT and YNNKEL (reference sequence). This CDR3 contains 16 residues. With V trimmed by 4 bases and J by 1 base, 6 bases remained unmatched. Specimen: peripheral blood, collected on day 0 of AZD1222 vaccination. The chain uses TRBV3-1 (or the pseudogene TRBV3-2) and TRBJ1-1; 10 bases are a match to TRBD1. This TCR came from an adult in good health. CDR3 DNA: TGTGCCAGCAGCCCGAGGGACAGGGGACAGAACACTGAAGCTTTCTTT. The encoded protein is CASSPRDRGQNTEAFF.